This T cell receptor (beta chain) was sequenced during a study of blood T cell repertoires in COVID-19. Measured with immunoSEQ multiplex PCR; TCRdb has only the in-frame clones, and not every one. The sample has about 310,000 clones; around 91% are singletons. V was clipped by 3 bases and J by 0 bases; unmatched bases: 10. Germline loops: CDR1 MGHRA, CDR2 YSYEKL. There are 17 residues in the CDR3. V usage is TRBV4-1 and J usage is TRBJ2-7, with TRBD1 matching 8 bases. The receptor comes from a woman between 40 and 50 years old who had recovered from COVID-19. The sequencing sample was made of PBMCs or T cells enriched from blood (not recorded which). CDR3 loop: CASSHVGGQASSYEQYF. The CDR3 DNA follows: TGCGCCAGCAGCCATGTCGGGGGACAGGCGAGCTCCTACGAGCAGTACTTC.